The T cell receptor (beta chain) under discussion was sequenced for a study of blood T cell repertoires in COVID-19. Overall study: Researchers got acute and convalescent COVID-19 samples from the United States, Italy and Spain.

The assay was immunoSEQ multiplex PCR, and TCRdb's table has in-frame clones only and misses some. The sample has 200,000 to 250,000 clones; roughly 80% are singletons. Participants had their cohort set by participant-reported clinical history. Deletions cut 2 bases from V and 1 base from J, with 9 bases between. This CDR3 is 14 amino acids long. CDR1 and CDR2 (germline): SGHRS, YFSETQ. The chain recombines TRBV5-1 with TRBJ1-1; D is ambiguous. The sequence was obtained from a man between 60 and 75 years old who had recovered from COVID-19. The sequenced sample was PBMCs or T cells enriched from blood (not recorded which). The CDR3 here is CASSLISENTEAFF. The CDR3 DNA sequence: TGCGCCAGCAGCTTAATTTCAGAGAACACTGAAGCTTTCTTT.